These 17 T cell receptor beta chains came from one sample sequenced in a study of T cells in Graves' hyperthyroidism and ophthalmopathy. TCR beta CDR3 regions were amplified from RNA. The HTBI primer set drove a first-round RT-PCR of the TCR CDR3. In TCRdb, the multiplex PCR reads were re-called with MiXCR into one record per CDR3 protein. The repertoire holds about 320,000 distinct CDR3 sequences, with around 16% as singletons. The sample comprised blood. All receptors come from a man aged 25-45 years with Graves' hyperthyroidism.

Concerning this clonotype itself: A much larger clone lies a single base off, so this may be a read error. V usage is TRBV20-1 and J usage is TRBJ2-1, with TRBD2 identical over 8 bases. J lost 2 bases, V lost 2 bases, and 14 bases had no gene match. The CDR3 consists of 18 residues. The V gene's germline CDR1 is DFQATT and CDR2 SNEGSKA (reference sequence). This CDR3 is CSARPLPTSERAYNEQFF. The CDR3 region has the DNA TGCAGTGCTAGACCACTTCCGACTAGCGAGAGAGCCTACAATGAGCAGTTCTTC.

This clonotype was observed a single time. V and J are TRBV24-1 and TRBJ2-2, with a weak D call TRBD2 (6 bases). The CDR3 extends over 12 amino acids. The germline V gene has CDR1 KGHDR and CDR2 SFDVKD. Between the trimmed V and J ends, which lost 9 bases and 6 bases, there was a span of 10 bases. As DNA, the CDR3 is TGTGCCACCGCGGGGTTTGCCGGGGAGCTGTTTTTT. Translating it yields CATAGFAGELFF.

This clonotype occurred a few times. A clone one base away is much larger, so this may be a read error. This chain joins TRBV9 and TRBJ2-7, with 12 bases that match TRBD2. Trimming at V came to 2 bases and at J to 5 bases, leaving 2 bases not matched to a gene. CDR1 is SGDLS and CDR2 is YYNGEE in the germline V gene. The CDR3 has 14 amino acids. The CDR3 here is CASSVTSGSHEQYF. The CDR3 bases are TGTGCCAGCAGCGTGACTAGCGGGAGCCACGAGCAGTACTTC.

The J gene is TRBJ1-4, the V gene TRBV2, with D tentatively TRBD1 (6 bases). V lost 2 bases and J 5 bases, leaving 9 bases between the germline ends. Germline V gene data show CDR1 as SNHLY and CDR2 as FYNNEI. The CDR3 loop spans 14 amino acids. Here the CDR3 reads CASSEIQGNEKLFF. The DNA of the CDR3 is TGTGCCAGCAGTGAAATACAGGGAAATGAAAAACTGTTTTTT.

This clonotype was observed many times. The chain couples TRBV11-2 to TRBJ2-7; D may be TRBD2 (6 bases). CDR3 length: 14 amino acids. Trimming stripped 5 bases from V and 5 bases from J, with 16 bases between. Germline lookup yields CDR1 SGHAT and CDR2 FQNNGV. CDR3 nucleotides: TGTGCCAGCAGCCTAGGGGTAGGAGGGAACGAGCAGTACTTC. Its protein product is CASSLGVGGNEQYF.

This clonotype appeared many times. The chain uses TRBV12-3 or TRBV12-4 and TRBJ2-3; TRBD2 agrees at 8 bases. The CDR3 length is 18 residues. V shed 3 bases and J 2 bases; nucleotides not matched to a gene: 13. The CDR3 DNA sequence: TGTGCCAGCAGTTTCCACATTGACCAGCGGGGGTACACAGATACGCAGTATTTT. It yields the protein CASSFHIDQRGYTDTQYF.

This clonotype showed up many times. The chain combines TRBV28 with TRBJ1-2; a weak D match, TRBD1 (6 bases). Deletions cut 4 bases from V and 5 bases from J, with 23 bases between. Per the germline V gene, CDR1 is MDHEN and CDR2 is SYDVKM. The CDR3 contains 17 residues. DNA for the CDR3: TGTGCCAGCAGTTCCCCACGAGTAGGGGGGCAAGGTTATGGCTACACCTTC. The encoded protein is CASSSPRVGGQGYGYTF.

The chain recombines TRBV5-1 with TRBJ2-1; 10 bases line up with TRBD1. V gave up 6 bases and J gave up 0 bases; unmatched junction bases: 6. CDR1 SGHRS and CDR2 YFSETQ come from the germline V gene. The CDR3 loop spans 16 amino acids. In DNA, the CDR3 is TGCGCCAGCACATCCGGGACAGGGGACTCCTACAATGAGCAGTTCTTC. Its translation is CASTSGTGDSYNEQFF.

This clonotype was seen repeatedly, ten times or more. The chain combines TRBV12-3 or TRBV12-4 with TRBJ1-1; 10 positions agree with TRBD1. The CDR3 loop spans 14 amino acids. The trim removed 7 bases at V and 5 bases at J, leaving 7 bases unmatched. The CDR3 reads CASTVTGGATEAFF. CDR3 sequence (DNA): TGTGCCAGCACCGTGACAGGGGGCGCGACTGAAGCTTTCTTT.

At least ten counts were recorded for this clonotype. The V and J genes are TRBV9 and TRBJ2-7; TRBD2 agrees at 13 bases. Trimming at V came to 3 bases and at J to 2 bases, leaving 2 bases not matched to a gene. CDR3 length equals 15 residues. Looked up from germline, CDR1 is SGDLS and CDR2 is YYNGEE. The CDR3 sequence: CASSAGTSGAYEQYF. The CDR3 nucleotides read TGTGCCAGCAGCGCCGGGACTAGCGGGGCCTACGAGCAGTACTTC.

This chain connects TRBV7-3 to TRBJ2-5; D may be TRBD1 or TRBD2 (5 bases each). The CDR3 has 15 amino acids. V dropped 2 bases and J dropped 4 bases, with 14 bases sitting between them. The V gene's germline CDR1 is SGHTA and CDR2 FQGTGA. CDR3: CASSLGGVGGETQYF. The CDR3 DNA sequence: TGTGCCAGCAGCTTAGGGGGAGTTGGGGGAGAGACCCAGTACTTC. Full variable domain (missing parts from reference TRBV7-3 and TRBJ2-5): GAGVSQTPSNKVTEKGKYVELRCDPISGHTALYWYRQSLGQGPEFLIYFQGTGAADDSGLPNDRFFAVRPEGSVSTLKIQRTERGDSAVYLCASSLGGVGGETQYFGPGTRLLVL.

This clonotype was recorded at least ten times. The chain is built from TRBV24-1 and TRBJ2-3; TRBD1 agrees at 11 bases. Germline loops: CDR1 KGHDR, CDR2 SFDVKD. Trimming cost V 7 bases and J 3 bases; bases outside gene matches: 2. The CDR3 totals 14 residues. The CDR3 DNA reads TGTGCCACCAGCAGGGACAGGGGGACAGATACGCAGTATTTT. The encoded protein is CATSRDRGTDTQYF.

The chain joins TRBV28 to TRBJ2-1; the D is unclear. CDR3 length: 11 residues. Germline CDR1 MDHEN, CDR2 SYDVKM. Trimming cost V 2 bases and J 11 bases, with 7 bases left between them. CDR3: CASSLKLKQFF. CDR3 sequence (DNA): TGTGCCAGCAGTTTAAAGCTAAAGCAGTTCTTC.

The chain combines TRBV7-2 with TRBJ2-4; D may correspond to TRBD1 or TRBD2 (5 bases each). From germline, CDR1 is SGHTA and CDR2 FQGNSA. This CDR3 has 14 residues. Trimming removed 3 bases at V and 3 bases at J, with 9 bases between. The CDR3 spells CASSFRDGKNIQYF. The CDR3 bases are TGTGCCAGCAGCTTCCGGGACGGCAAAAACATTCAGTACTTC.

The sample holds a few counts of this clonotype. The V call is TRBV13, the J call TRBJ1-4; D ambiguous. The CDR3 loop spans 13 amino acids. Per the germline V gene, CDR1 is PRHDT and CDR2 is FYEKMQ (reference sequence). Trimming stripped 3 bases from V and 6 bases from J, with 8 bases between. The CDR3 here is CASSLEDHEKLFF. CDR3 sequence (DNA): TGTGCCAGCAGCTTGGAGGATCATGAAAAACTGTTTTTT.

This clonotype was seen many times. The rearrangement uses TRBV7-2 and TRBJ1-1; tentative D call: TRBD1 (5 bases). The CDR3 length is 17 residues. V shed 5 bases and J shed 10 bases, with 29 bases lying between them. Germline CDR1 and CDR2: SGHTA and FQGNSA. The CDR3 bases are TGTGCCAGCAGCCCCGATTCAGCGACCGGGACTTCGAAGGGAGCTTTCTTT. Protein product: CASSPDSATGTSKGAFF.

A remark on this clonotype: A much larger clone lies one base from this, so it may be a read error. V is TRBV6-1 and J is TRBJ2-3, with D possibly called TRBD1 or TRBD2 (5 bases each). Trimming cost V 8 bases and J 1 base, with 16 bases left between them. Germline-derived CDR1 and CDR2 are MNHNS and SASEGT. The CDR3 runs 15 residues. The CDR3 loop is CASDNRGAGTDTQYF. CDR3 coding DNA: TGTGCCAGCGACAATAGGGGAGCCGGCACAGATACGCAGTATTTT.